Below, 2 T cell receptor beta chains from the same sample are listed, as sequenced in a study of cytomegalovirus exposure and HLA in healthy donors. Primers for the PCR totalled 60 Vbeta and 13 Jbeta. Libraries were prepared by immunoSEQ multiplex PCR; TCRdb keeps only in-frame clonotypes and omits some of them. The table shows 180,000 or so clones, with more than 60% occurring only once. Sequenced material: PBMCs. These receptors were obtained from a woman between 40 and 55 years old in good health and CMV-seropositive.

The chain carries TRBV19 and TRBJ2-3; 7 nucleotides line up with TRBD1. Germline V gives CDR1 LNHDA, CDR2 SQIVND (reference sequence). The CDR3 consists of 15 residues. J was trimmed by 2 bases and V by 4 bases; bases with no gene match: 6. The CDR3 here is CASSRGDRPTDTQYF. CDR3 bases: TGTGCCAGTAGTAGAGGGGACAGACCCACAGATACGCAGTATTTT.

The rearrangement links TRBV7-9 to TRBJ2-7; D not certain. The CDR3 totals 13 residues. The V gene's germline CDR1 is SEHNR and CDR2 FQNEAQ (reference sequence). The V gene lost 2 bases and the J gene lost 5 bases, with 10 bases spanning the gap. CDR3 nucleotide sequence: TGTGCCAGCAGCTTATCAGAAAGTAACGAGCAGTACTTC. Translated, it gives CASSLSESNEQYF.